The clone carrying this T cell receptor beta chain was observed once. Its target is unknown. These data come from a study of T cell responses to AZD1222 COVID-19 vaccine. The repertoire was sequenced with immunoSEQ multiplex PCR; TCRdb's copy has only in-frame clones and lacks some. The sample holds 150,000 to 250,000 clones, 91% seen once. The germline CDR1 and CDR2 sequences are SGDLS and YYNGEE. V was shortened by 4 bases and J by 1 base, with 11 bases between the two germline ends. CDR3 size: 14 residues. Study-wide findings and caveats: Only five or six AZD1222 recipients tested seropositive at baseline. All repertoire sampling was performed exclusively after the peak T cell response.

The specimen comprised peripheral blood, sampled 28 days after the second AZD1222 dose. V and J are TRBV9 and TRBJ2-5; D unclear. The sequence was obtained from an adult who received the AZD1222 COVID-19 vaccine. The CDR3 DNA reads TGTGCCAGCAGCCCCAGGCTGGGCCAAGAGACCCAGTACTTC. It specifies CASSPRLGQETQYF.